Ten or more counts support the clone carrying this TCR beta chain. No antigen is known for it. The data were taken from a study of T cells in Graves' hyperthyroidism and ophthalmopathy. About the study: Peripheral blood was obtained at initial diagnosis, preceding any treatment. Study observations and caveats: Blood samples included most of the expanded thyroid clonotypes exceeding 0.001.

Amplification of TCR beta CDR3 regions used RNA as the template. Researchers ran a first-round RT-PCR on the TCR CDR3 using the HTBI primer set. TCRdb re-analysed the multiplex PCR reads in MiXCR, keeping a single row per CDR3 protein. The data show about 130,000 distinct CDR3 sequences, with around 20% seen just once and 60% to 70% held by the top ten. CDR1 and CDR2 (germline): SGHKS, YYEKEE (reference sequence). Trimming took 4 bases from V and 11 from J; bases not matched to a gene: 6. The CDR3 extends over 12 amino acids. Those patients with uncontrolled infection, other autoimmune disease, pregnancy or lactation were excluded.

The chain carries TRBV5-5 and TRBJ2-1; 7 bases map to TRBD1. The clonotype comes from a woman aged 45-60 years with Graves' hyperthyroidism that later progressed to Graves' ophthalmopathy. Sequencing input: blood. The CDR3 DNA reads TGTGCCAGCAGCGAGGGGGCTGACAAGCAGTTCTTC. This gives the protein CASSEGADKQFF.